This entry concerns a single T cell receptor beta chain. Its antigen is unidentified. The table came from immunoSEQ multiplex PCR; TCRdb's copy has only in-frame clones and leaves some out. The table has about 2.4 million clones, more than 80% seen once; the top ten hold under 0.15%. This CDR3 is built from 15 residues. Germline CDR1 MNHGY, CDR2 SAAAGT. V shed 10 bases and J shed 6 bases, with 22 bases lying between them. This entry belongs to a study of shared clonotypes between healthy human individuals. Overall study results and limits: Naive subsets generally exceeded memory subsets in estimated richness. Non-shared clonotypes displayed generation probabilities falling below those of clonotypes present in all four donors.

This TCR derives from a man between 18 and 35 years old in good health. Sequenced input: naive CD4+ T cells sorted from blood. Sample subset: CD45RA+ positively selected. V gene TRBV6-8 combines with J gene TRBJ1-5; D is uncertain. The CDR3: CAKSLRGFISQPQHF. CDR3 DNA: TGTGCCAAGTCGCTTCGGGGTTTTATCTCTCAGCCCCAGCATTTT.